These T cell receptor beta chains were read from a single sample in a study of shared clonotypes between healthy human individuals. Libraries were prepared by immunoSEQ multiplex PCR; TCRdb keeps only in-frame clonotypes and omits some of them. The sample includes over a million clones, around 95% seen only once; the top ten take roughly 1.2%. Sequencing was performed on naive CD4+ T cells sorted from blood. Every receptor here comes from a young man in good health. Each CDR3 is given with its conserved first and last residue. A D gene is named only where the DNA matches it firmly. A clone size is listed for some rows: how often the clone was seen (once, few, many), or a class if it is expanded.

d_call clone_size j_call v_call cdr3_aa cdr3_nt
TRBD2 - TRBJ2-5 TRBV29-1 CSVSGLAGSYQETQYF TGCAGCGTTTCTGGACTAGCGGGGTCCTATCAAGAGACCCAGTACTTC
- - TRBJ2-1 TRBV7-9 CASSLEGLINEQFF TGTGCCAGCAGCTTAGAAGGACTGATCAATGAGCAGTTCTTC
- - TRBJ2-1 TRBV5-1 CASSLEVGIYNEQFF TGCGCCAGCAGCTTGGAGGTGGGAATCTACAATGAGCAGTTCTTC
- once TRBJ1-2 TRBV21-1 CASGDGYTF TGTGCCAGCGGAGACGGCTACACCTTC
- - TRBJ2-7 TRBV6-5 CASSYRHGGHEQYF TGTGCCAGCAGTTACCGGCACGGGGGCCACGAGCAGTACTTC
- - TRBJ2-7 TRBV7-2 CASSLHSGGGPTYEQYF TGTGCCAGCAGCTTACATTCAGGTGGCGGGCCGACCTACGAGCAGTACTTC
TRBD2 - TRBJ2-7 TRBV10-3 CAISASGLAGATYEQYF TGTGCCATCAGTGCCTCGGGACTAGCGGGAGCCACCTACGAGCAGTACTTC
- - TRBJ1-5 TRBV7-9 CASSLGSAGSNQPQHF TGTGCCAGCAGCTTAGGAAGTGCGGGCAGCAATCAGCCCCAGCATTTT
- once TRBJ1-4 TRBV5-4 CASSSPSGAGVEKLFF TGTGCCAGCAGCTCCCCTTCAGGGGCTGGGGTTGAAAAACTGTTTTTT
- - TRBJ2-7 TRBV16 CASNLMPVLYEQYF TGTGCCAGCAACCTGATGCCGGTTCTCTACGAGCAGTACTTC
- - TRBJ2-7 TRBV6-6 CASSESQGRFYEQYF TGTGCCAGCAGCGAATCCCAGGGAAGGTTCTACGAGCAGTACTTC
- once TRBJ2-3 TRBV9 CASSVRGSAASTDTQYF TGTGCCAGCAGCGTACGAGGGTCGGCGGCTAGCACAGATACGCAGTATTTT
- - TRBJ2-7 TRBV20-1 CSARSRNEQYF TGCAGTGCTAGATCCAGGAACGAGCAGTACTTC
- - TRBJ1-1 TRBV18 CASSPTGGNTEAFF TGTGCCAGCTCACCGACCGGAGGGAACACTGAAGCTTTCTTT
TRBD1 - TRBJ1-2 TRBV5-1 CASSAGTGDGYTF TGCGCCAGCAGCGCCGGGACAGGGGATGGCTACACCTTC
- - TRBJ2-3 TRBV7-2 CASTLLTYDTQYF TGTGCCAGCACCCTTCTTACGTATGATACGCAGTATTTT
TRBD2 - TRBJ2-7 TRBV29-1 CSVEEGTSGRVEQYF TGCAGCGTTGAAGAGGGGACTAGCGGGAGGGTGGAGCAGTACTTC
TRBD1 - TRBJ2-7 TRBV7-9 CASSPRGNFYEQYF TGTGCCAGCAGCCCCAGGGGGAACTTCTACGAGCAGTACTTC
TRBD1 - TRBJ2-7 TRBV10-1 CASSEDRGYEQYF TGCGCCAGCAGTGAGGACAGGGGGTACGAGCAGTACTTC
TRBD2 - TRBJ2-5 TRBV10-3 CAISGGLAGETQYF TGTGCCATCAGTGGGGGACTAGCGGGAGAGACCCAGTACTTC
TRBD1 - TRBJ1-5 TRBV19 CASSRYIGTGDNQPQHF TGTGCCAGTAGTAGATACATCGGGACAGGGGACAATCAGCCCCAGCATTTT
TRBD2 - TRBJ2-2 TRBV28 CASTPGTSGFTGELFF TGTGCCAGCACCCCCGGGACTAGCGGTTTCACCGGGGAGCTGTTTTTT
- - TRBJ1-1 TRBV5-4 CASSFPGDPEAFF TGTGCCAGCAGCTTCCCAGGGGACCCTGAAGCTTTCTTT
- - TRBJ1-1 TRBV10-3 CAISKKAENTEAFF TGTGCCATCAGTAAAAAGGCGGAGAACACTGAAGCTTTCTTT
- - TRBJ2-2 TRBV4-1 CASSIGVGELFF TGCGCCAGCAGTATAGGGGTCGGGGAGCTGTTTTTT
- - TRBJ2-1 TRBV7-2 CASSLESRARVLGNEQFF TGTGCCAGCAGCTTAGAAAGCAGGGCGCGAGTACTGGGCAATGAGCAGTTCTTC
TRBD1 - TRBJ2-1 TRBV9 CASSVAPQGSSYNEQFF TGTGCCAGCAGCGTAGCACCACAGGGGAGCTCCTACAATGAGCAGTTCTTC
TRBD1 - TRBJ2-7 TRBV29-1 CSGQYSGTGPGEQYF TGCAGCGGCCAATACTCCGGGACAGGGCCTGGGGAGCAGTACTTC
TRBD2 - TRBJ2-7 TRBV5-1 CASSLLEISGRHEQYF TGCGCCAGCAGCTTGTTGGAGATTAGCGGGAGACACGAGCAGTACTTC
TRBD2 - TRBJ2-3 TRBV7-6 CASSTQRTSGSATQYF TGTGCCAGCAGCACCCAGAGGACTAGCGGGAGCGCTACGCAGTATTTT
- - TRBJ1-2 TRBV5-5 CASSLALWANYGYTF TGTGCCAGCAGCTTGGCCTTATGGGCTAACTATGGCTACACCTTC
- - TRBJ2-7 TRBV29-1 CSGMTGPYEQYF TGCAGCGGAATGACAGGTCCCTACGAGCAGTACTTC
- - TRBJ2-5 TRBV7-6 CASSSNPYRGGQETQYF TGTGCCAGCAGCTCTAACCCCTACAGGGGAGGGCAAGAGACCCAGTACTTC
- - TRBJ1-2 TRBV18 CASSPLGARSYGYTF TGTGCCAGCTCACCATTGGGGGCGCGCAGCTATGGCTACACCTTC
- - TRBJ2-7 TRBV6-1 CASSLGFRYEQYF TGTGCCAGCAGCTTGGGATTTCGCTACGAGCAGTACTTC
TRBD2 - TRBJ2-2 TRBV5-4 CASSRTSENTGELFF TGTGCCAGCAGCCGGACTAGCGAGAACACCGGGGAGCTGTTTTTT
TRBD1 - TRBJ2-1 TRBV5-1 CASSQIQGSSYNEQFF TGCGCCAGCAGCCAAATACAGGGGAGCTCCTACAATGAGCAGTTCTTC
- once TRBJ1-4 TRBV7-9 CASSLVKQGSPNEKLFF TGTGCCAGCAGCTTAGTCAAACAGGGAAGTCCTAATGAAAAACTGTTTTTT
TRBD2 - TRBJ2-7 TRBV11-2 CASRRSPSGYIENEQYF TGTGCCAGCAGACGAAGTCCTAGCGGTTATATAGAGAACGAGCAGTACTTC
TRBD1 - TRBJ1-4 TRBV7-8 CASSARQGAIEKLFF TGTGCCAGCAGCGCCAGACAGGGGGCAATCGAAAAACTGTTTTTT
- - TRBJ1-5 TRBV4-3 CASSQDRNQPQHF TGCGCCAGCAGCCAGGACCGTAATCAGCCCCAGCATTTT
TRBD2 - TRBJ2-5 TRBV28 CASSLGTSGRGETQYF TGTGCCAGCAGTTTAGGGACTAGCGGGAGGGGAGAGACCCAGTACTTC
- - TRBJ1-1 TRBV9 CASSPEGGRAFF TGTGCCAGCAGCCCTGAAGGGGGGAGGGCTTTCTTT
- - TRBJ1-1 TRBV4-1 CASSRFEGRYNTEAFF TGCGCCAGCAGCCGATTTGAGGGACGGTATAACACTGAAGCTTTCTTT
- - TRBJ2-7 TRBV5-6 CASSPQGTYEQYF TGTGCCAGCAGCCCCCAGGGGACCTACGAGCAGTACTTC
- once TRBJ2-2 TRBV11-1 CASSSDTGELFF TGTGCCAGCAGCAGTGACACCGGGGAGCTGTTTTTT
TRBD1 - TRBJ1-5 TRBV25-1 CASRKSGTDQPQHF TGTGCCAGCCGAAAGTCTGGGACAGATCAGCCCCAGCATTTT
- few TRBJ1-2 TRBV30 CAWIKGFSYGYTF TGTGCCTGGATTAAGGGATTCTCCTATGGCTACACCTTC
- - TRBJ1-1 TRBV2 CASSGQLNTEAFF TGTGCCAGCAGCGGACAGCTGAACACTGAAGCTTTCTTT
- - TRBJ1-3 TRBV4-3 CASSSDALGNTIYF TGCGCCAGCAGCTCAGATGCTTTGGGAAACACCATATATTTT
- - TRBJ2-1 TRBV10-3 CAISELDEQFF TGTGCCATCAGTGAGTTGGACGAGCAGTTCTTC
TRBD2 - TRBJ2-1 TRBV2 CASTGLADHNEQFF TGTGCCAGCACCGGGCTAGCGGACCACAATGAGCAGTTCTTC
- - TRBJ2-1 TRBV7-9 CASSHTRGRSSYNEQFF TGTGCCAGCAGCCATACACGGGGCAGGTCCTCCTACAATGAGCAGTTCTTC
TRBD1 - TRBJ1-5 TRBV6-5 CASSSTGGASNQPQHF TGTGCCAGCAGTTCTACAGGGGGCGCGAGCAATCAGCCCCAGCATTTT
- - TRBJ2-3 TRBV13 CASSPQGRSPSGRTDTQYF TGTGCCAGCAGCCCCCAGGGACGGTCACCCTCGGGACGCACAGATACGCAGTATTTT
TRBD2 - TRBJ2-7 TRBV7-9 CASSLGTTAGEQYF TGTGCCAGCAGCCTCGGGACTACCGCGGGCGAGCAGTACTTC
TRBD1 - TRBJ1-2 TRBV28 CASSSNARDRGSYGYTF TGTGCCAGCAGCTCTAATGCCCGGGACAGGGGGTCCTATGGCTACACCTTC
- - TRBJ1-5 TRBV2 CASSEASYSNQPQHF TGTGCCAGCAGTGAGGCGTCATATAGCAATCAGCCCCAGCATTTT
- - TRBJ2-3 TRBV9 CASSVGLITDTQYF TGTGCCAGCAGCGTAGGTCTGATCACAGATACGCAGTATTTT